The 25 T cell receptor beta chains given below trace back to one sample, sequenced in a study of blood T cell repertoires in COVID-19. TCRdb keeps only in-frame clones here, not all; method: immunoSEQ multiplex PCR. The repertoire holds approximately 180,000 clones, more than 75% seen once, with 6% in the top ten. Sequenced: peripheral blood. Receptors originate from a middle-aged man with active or convalescent COVID-19.

The chain couples TRBV6-5 to TRBJ1-5; TRBD1 aligns across 8 bases. The CDR3 has 14 residues. Germline V gives CDR1 MNHEY, CDR2 SVGAGI. V shed 6 bases and J 5 bases; nucleotides not matched to a gene: 6. The chain's CDR3 is CASSRGQAHQPQHF. CDR3 DNA sequence: TGTGCCAGCAGCCGGGGACAGGCCCATCAGCCCCAGCATTTT.

The chain links TRBV29-1 to TRBJ1-3; D is unresolved. CDR1 SQVTM and CDR2 ANQGSEA come from the germline V gene. Trimming removed 4 bases at V and 3 bases at J, with 10 bases between. This CDR3 has 13 residues. CDR3 loop: CSVAGEGGNTIYF. The DNA for the CDR3 is TGCAGCGTTGCCGGGGAGGGTGGAAACACCATATATTTT.

The CDR3 is CASSAATGIGNTEAFF. In DNA, the CDR3 is TGTGCCAGCAGTGCAGCTACAGGAATTGGGAACACTGAAGCTTTCTTT. The chain recombines TRBV27 with TRBJ1-1; a possible D gene is TRBD1 (5 bases). V gave up 5 bases and J gave up 1 base, with 17 bases separating them. The CDR3 sequence is 16 residues long. Germline V gene lookup returns CDR1 MNHEY and CDR2 SMNVEV (reference sequence).

The V call is TRBV7-2, the J call TRBJ2-2; 7 nucleotides align to TRBD2. The germline V gene has CDR1 SGHTA and CDR2 FQGNSA. The CDR3 runs 15 residues. The ends lost 3 bases at V and 7 bases at J; junction bases unmatched: 8. The CDR3 DNA sequence: TGTGCCAGCAGCTTCCCAGGGAGGGCGCGCGGGGAGCTGTTTTTT. Translation gives CASSFPGRARGELFF.

This chain connects TRBV11-2 to TRBJ2-5; possible D gene TRBD1, 6 bases. CDR1 is SGHAT and CDR2 is FQNNGV in the germline V gene. This CDR3 is 12 amino acids long. V was trimmed by 6 bases and J by 9 bases, leaving 14 bases between them. The DNA for the CDR3 is TGTGCCAGCAGTTTGGACAGTCCGGCCCAGTACTTC. Its protein product is CASSLDSPAQYF.

V usage is TRBV27 and J usage is TRBJ2-3; TRBD2 might be the D (6 bases). The CDR3 loop spans 13 amino acids. Trimming stripped 1 base from V and 4 bases from J, with 6 bases between. CDR1 and CDR2 (germline): MNHEY, SMNVEV (reference sequence). The CDR3 is CASSLWGADTQYF. The CDR3 DNA follows: TGTGCCAGCAGTTTATGGGGGGCAGATACGCAGTATTTT.

This clone was detected only a few times. The chain combines TRBV3-1 (or the pseudogene TRBV3-2) with TRBJ2-7; tentative D call: TRBD1 (5 bases). Trimming removed 1 base at V and 0 bases at J, with 10 bases between. This CDR3 region has 15 residues. Looked up from germline, CDR1 is LGHDT and CDR2 is YNNKEL (reference sequence). This CDR3 reads CASSQGGRVSYEQYF. In DNA form, the CDR3 reads TGTGCCAGCAGCCAAGGAGGCAGGGTCTCCTACGAGCAGTACTTC.

This clone has just one count. The chain links TRBV19 to TRBJ1-1, with 9 positions matching TRBD1. V dropped 7 bases and J dropped 0; count of bases not matched to a gene: 6. Germline CDR1 and CDR2: LNHDA and SQIVND (reference sequence). The CDR3 runs to 15 residues. The CDR3 is CASIAGQGLNTEAFF. DNA of the CDR3: TGTGCCAGTATAGCGGGACAGGGTCTGAACACTGAAGCTTTCTTT.

The CDR3 protein is CASSLAAGPEQYF. DNA of the CDR3: TGCGCCAGCAGCTTGGCCGCAGGCCCCGAGCAGTACTTC. The gene calls are TRBV5-1 and TRBJ2-7; D unresolved. Trimming removed 0 bases from V and 6 bases from J, with 10 bases in between. The CDR3 is 13 amino acids. Germline-derived CDR1 and CDR2 are SGHRS and YFSETQ.

The chain uses TRBV30 and TRBJ2-7; no reliable D call. The V and J ends lost 0 bases and 1 base respectively, with 16 bases between them. The CDR3 has 16 residues. Germline V gene data show CDR1 as GTSNPN and CDR2 as SVGIG (reference sequence). The DNA for the CDR3 is TGTGCCTGGAGTGTGCGGCACGGCGTCCATTCCTACGAGCAGTACTTC. Its translation is CAWSVRHGVHSYEQYF. The full variable domain, its missing parts supplied by reference TRBV30 and TRBJ2-7, is SQTIHQWPATLVQPVGSPLSLECTVEGTSNPNLYWYRQAAGRGLQLLFYSVGIGQISSEVPQNLSASRPQDRQFILSSKKLLLSDSGFYLCAWSVRHGVHSYEQYFGPGTRLTVT.

The chain employs TRBV18 and TRBJ1-6; D not certain. V was clipped by 3 bases and J by 8 bases, with 20 bases between them. The germline V gene encodes CDR1 KGHSH and CDR2 LQKENI. This CDR3 region has 17 residues. This CDR3 is CASSPFLEGSLDSPLHF. The CDR3 DNA reads as TGTGCCAGCTCACCCTTTCTGGAGGGATCTCTCGATTCACCCCTCCACTTT.

This clone was recorded once. V is TRBV27 and J is TRBJ1-5, with a possible D match to TRBD1 (6 bases). This CDR3 is 13 amino acids long. Deletions cut 6 bases from V and 8 bases from J, with 14 bases between. Germline lookup yields CDR1 MNHEY and CDR2 SMNVEV (reference sequence). The CDR3 loop reads CASRFRGDEPQHF. CDR3 DNA sequence: TGTGCCAGCAGATTCAGGGGAGACGAGCCCCAGCATTTT.

V usage is TRBV9 and J usage is TRBJ2-2; 10 bases align to TRBD1. This CDR3 is 16 amino acids long. With 3 bases clipped from V and 2 bases from J, the junction kept 4 bases outside the gene matches. The germline V gene encodes CDR1 SGDLS and CDR2 YYNGEE. CDR3 loop: CASSGTGGNNTGELFF. The CDR3 DNA is TGTGCCAGCAGCGGGACAGGGGGGAACAACACCGGGGAGCTGTTTTTT.

The chain combines TRBV19 with TRBJ1-1, with TRBD1 matching over 7 bases. V was pared by 1 base and J by 4 bases, with 12 bases of the junction left unmatched. This CDR3 has 17 amino acids. The germline gives CDR1 LNHDA, CDR2 SQIVND (reference sequence). In DNA, the CDR3 is TGTGCCAGTAGTATAGCTTTAGGGCAGGGGGGAAGCACTGAAGCTTTCTTT. It codes for CASSIALGQGGSTEAFF.

This rearrangement joins TRBV3-1 (or the pseudogene TRBV3-2) to TRBJ1-1; D unclear. The CDR3 has 15 amino acids. In germline, CDR1 is LGHDT, CDR2 YNNKEL (reference sequence). Trimming removed 4 bases from V and 4 bases from J, with 16 bases in between. Here the CDR3 reads CASSRWEVSGTEAFF. For the CDR3, the DNA is TGTGCCAGCAGCCGGTGGGAGGTTTCGGGCACTGAAGCTTTCTTT.

DNA of the CDR3: TGTGCCAGCAGCCAAGAACCGGGAGGATCCTACAATGAGCAGTTCTTC. Translation: CASSQEPGGSYNEQFF. The V call is TRBV4-2, the J call TRBJ2-1; 7 nucleotides agree with TRBD2. This CDR3 is 16 amino acids long. Looked up from germline, CDR1 is LGHNA and CDR2 is YNFKEQ. J was trimmed by 1 base and V by 0 bases; bases with no gene match: 3.

The count of this clone is one. This rearrangement joins TRBV19 to TRBJ1-1; 9 bases fit TRBD1. With 4 bases clipped from V and 4 bases from J, the junction kept 4 bases outside the gene matches. The V gene's germline CDR1 is LNHDA and CDR2 SQIVND (reference sequence). This CDR3 has 14 residues. The CDR3 DNA sequence: TGTGCCAGTAGTACCCCGACAGGGGGCACTGAAGCTTTCTTT. Its translation: CASSTPTGGTEAFF.

The V gene is TRBV18, the J gene TRBJ2-7; 7 bases are a match to TRBD1. The germline gives CDR1 KGHSH, CDR2 LQKENI. The J segment lost 2 bases and the V segment lost 3 bases, leaving 7 bases of the junction unmatched. This CDR3 spans 15 amino acids. CDR3 coding DNA: TGTGCCAGCTCACCCTACGGGACAGCAACCTACGAGCAGTACTTC. Amino acid sequence: CASSPYGTATYEQYF.

This clone was recorded a few times. The chain is built from TRBV6-1 and TRBJ2-7, with D perhaps TRBD1 (6 bases). This CDR3 region has 12 residues. Germline V gene lookup returns CDR1 MNHNS and CDR2 SASEGT. Trimming pared 3 bases from V and 11 bases from J, leaving 14 bases between. For the CDR3, the DNA is TGTGCCAGCAGTGACGGACAGAACGCCGAGTACTTC. It translates to CASSDGQNAEYF.

The rearrangement uses TRBV9 and TRBJ2-1; 15 bases align to TRBD2. V lost 3 bases to trimming and J lost 10 bases; unmatched junction nucleotides: 5. Germline V CDR1 and CDR2: SGDLS, YYNGEE. This CDR3 region has 15 residues. The CDR3 reads CASSEAGTSGGEQFF. The CDR3, as DNA: TGTGCCAGCAGCGAAGCCGGGACTAGCGGGGGGGAGCAGTTCTTC.

The chain combines TRBV20-1 with TRBJ2-1; D is uncertain. V lost 4 bases and J lost 9, with 10 bases in between. Per germline, CDR1 DFQATT and CDR2 SNEGSKA (reference sequence). This CDR3 contains 11 residues. CDR3 amino acids: CSANGILEQFF. For the CDR3, the DNA is TGCAGTGCTAATGGCATTCTTGAGCAGTTCTTC.

V gene TRBV12-5 combines with J gene TRBJ2-2, with 12 bases identical to TRBD2. This CDR3 spans 16 amino acids. With 6 bases clipped from V and 2 bases from J, the junction kept 4 bases outside the gene matches. Germline CDR1 is LGHNT and CDR2 is FRNRAP. The CDR3 here is CASGLLAGGNTGELFF. CDR3 DNA sequence: TGTGCTAGTGGCTTACTAGCGGGGGGAAACACCGGGGAGCTGTTTTTT.

This chain joins TRBV19 and TRBJ2-7, with 9 bases lining up with TRBD1. With 9 bases clipped from V and 3 bases from J, the junction kept 9 bases outside the gene matches. CDR3 length: 14 residues. Germline V gene lookup returns CDR1 LNHDA and CDR2 SQIVND (reference sequence). This chain's CDR3 is CARGGQDRGYEQYF. CDR3 nucleotides: TGTGCCAGAGGGGGGCAGGACAGGGGCTACGAGCAGTACTTC.

J is TRBJ2-3 and V is TRBV12-5; no reliable D call. The CDR3 is 16 amino acids. The germline CDR1 and CDR2 sequences are LGHNT and FRNRAP. With 2 bases removed from V and 2 bases from J, the gap between germline ends came to 14 bases. The CDR3 is CASGLPVGFLTDTQYF. The CDR3 nucleotides read TGTGCTAGTGGTTTGCCCGTCGGGTTTCTCACAGATACGCAGTATTTT.

The chain combines TRBV2 with TRBJ1-4; TRBD1 matches at 7 bases. CDR3 size: 13 residues. The germline CDR1 and CDR2 sequences are SNHLY and FYNNEI. V shed 8 bases, J shed 6 bases, and the junction held 6 bases outside the gene matches. The CDR3 sequence is CASLRQGYEKLFF. The CDR3 DNA follows: TGTGCCAGCCTTCGACAGGGTTATGAAAAACTGTTTTTT.